This T cell receptor (beta chain) appears in the sequencing data of a study of blood T cell repertoires in COVID-19 (TCRdb year 2020). In the study overall: Samples covering the acute and convalescent phases of COVID-19 were provided by collaborators in the United States, Italy and Spain. The prospective study material was composed of cDNA or gDNA derived from T cells, B-cell-depleted T cells, or PBMCs. Deeply sampled blood TCRbeta repertoires from subjects exposed to, actively infected with, or recovered from COVID-19 were included in the dataset. The repertoires were made available in a free public database intended to serve as a resource for research on the immune response to SARS-CoV-2. Samples came from the ongoing ImmuneRACE study (first 160 participants) plus 1,254 subjects from 6 global collaborators. The sample metadata nearly always contained a de-identified subject ID, COVID-19 status, age in years and sex. Where HLA class I and class II types were available, the types were taken from metadata supplied by the sample provider, not from assay-based typing.

Worth noting for this clone: Which antigen it targets is not known. The sample holds no much larger clone one base away, and base qualities are not on file.

TCRbeta CDR3 regions were amplified from genomic DNA by means of the immunoSEQ Assay, a bias-controlled multiplex PCR. On the authors' methods: Within the assay, amplification of reference gene primers was used to estimate how many nucleated cells each sample contained. To quantify the absolute abundance of each unique TCRbeta CDR3 rearrangement, sequence reads were collapsed and filtered. For each sample, productive Simpson clonality was calculated by taking the square root of Simpson's diversity index across productive rearrangements. TCRdb retrieved this table from immuneACCESS and kept in-frame rearrangements only. Not all clones are present; in checked studies, unresolved V genes account for under half, and no reason is known for the remainder. V, J and clone size derive from that table, while D and trimming were established from the DNA sequence. The sample has fewer than 45,000 clones on record, about four fifths of them singletons. The ten largest clones capture approximately 39% of the sample.

CDR1 is given as SGDLS and CDR2 as YYNGEE, both from the germline V gene. The CDR3, from cysteine to phenylalanine, totals 16 residues. Kept here is only the CDR3 DNA, which spans 48 bases and is read in frame from base 1. Ends trimmed: V by 4 bases, J by 6 bases; bases unmatched to a gene: 11. Paper-wide results and their limitations: How much clinical and demographic metadata was included differed by source and by participant, and the metadata was provided uncurated.

Collaborating institutions collected whole blood in K2EDTA tubes following their own protocols. For TCRbeta analysis, collaborators shipped samples in one of three forms: frozen whole blood, isolated PBMCs, or DNA extracted from either of those sample types. The V and J genes are TRBV9 and TRBJ2-3, with 10 middle bases fitting TRBD2. The sequence came from a man in his forties with active or convalescent COVID-19. The sequencing input was peripheral blood. Here is the DNA: TGTGCCAGCAGCTTCCGGACTAGCGGTAACCCGGATACGCAGTATTTT. This encodes CASSFRTSGNPDTQYF.